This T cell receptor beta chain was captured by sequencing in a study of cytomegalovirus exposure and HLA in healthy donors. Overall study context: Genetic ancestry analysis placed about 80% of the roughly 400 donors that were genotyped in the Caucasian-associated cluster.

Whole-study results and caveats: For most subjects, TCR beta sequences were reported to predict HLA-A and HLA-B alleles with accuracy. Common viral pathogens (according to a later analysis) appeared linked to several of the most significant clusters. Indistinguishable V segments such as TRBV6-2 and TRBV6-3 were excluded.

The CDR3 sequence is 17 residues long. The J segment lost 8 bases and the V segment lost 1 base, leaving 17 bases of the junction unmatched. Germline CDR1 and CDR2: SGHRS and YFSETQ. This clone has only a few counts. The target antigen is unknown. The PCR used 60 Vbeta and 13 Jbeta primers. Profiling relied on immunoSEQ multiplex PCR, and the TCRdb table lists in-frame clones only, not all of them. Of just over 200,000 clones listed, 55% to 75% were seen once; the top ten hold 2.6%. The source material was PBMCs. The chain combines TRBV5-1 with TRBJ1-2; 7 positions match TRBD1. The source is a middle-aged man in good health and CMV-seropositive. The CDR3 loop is CASSLRVGQGEARGYTF. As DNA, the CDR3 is TGCGCCAGCAGCTTGAGAGTCGGTCAGGGGGAGGCTAGGGGCTACACCTTC.